The 28 T cell receptor beta chains below were found in one sample sequenced in a study of T cell repertoires in cytomegalovirus infection (dated by TCRdb to 2018 to 2020). Instrument on record: Illumina HiSeq 1500. TCRdb reran the public reads through fastp at Q25 and MiXCR, keeping productive beta chains. For every CDR3 protein sequence, its rows merge into one entry that carries the most common genes and DNA. The sample records roughly 150,000 distinct CDR3 sequences, 20% to 30% of which are singletons. The ten largest make up about 10% of the sample. Sequencing was performed on PBMCs. Receptors were obtained from a human donor in good health (CMV status not recorded). Some clones in this sample may be carry-over from other donors' samples.

This chain uses TRBV28 with TRBJ2-1, with 13 nucleotides matching TRBD2. V dropped 7 bases and J dropped 8; count of bases not matched to a gene: 5. From germline, CDR1 is MDHEN and CDR2 SYDVKM. The CDR3 consists of 14 residues. CDR3 protein: CASTTSGRAHEQFF. CDR3 in DNA: TGTGCCAGCACCACTAGCGGGAGGGCTCATGAGCAGTTCTTC. Full variable domain (missing parts from reference TRBV28 and TRBJ2-1): DVKVTQSSRYLVKRTGEKVFLECVQDMDHENMFWYRQDPGLGLRLIYFSYDVKMKEKGDIPEGYSVSREKKERFSLILESASTNQTSMYLCASTTSGRAHEQFFGPGTRLTVL.

The V gene is TRBV27, the J gene TRBJ2-6, with D perhaps TRBD2 (5 bases). The CDR3 extends over 19 amino acids. The ends were cut back, 2 bases at V and 0 bases at J, with 17 bases in the middle. CDR1 is MNHEY, CDR2 SMNVEV, per germline (reference sequence). CDR3 in DNA: TGTGCCAGCAGTTTACGGGGTCGGGTGGCCCACTCTGGGGCCAACGTCCTGACTTTC. Amino acids: CASSLRGRVAHSGANVLTF.

Remarks on this clonotype: An end of the junction differs from the germline gene, which may be a read error. The chain uses TRBV28 and TRBJ2-7; 7 bases agree with TRBD2. This CDR3 is 12 amino acids long. Looked up from germline, CDR1 is MDHEN and CDR2 is SYDVKM. In nucleotides, the CDR3 is TGTGCCAGCAGCATCATCCCTAGCGGCCTGGACTTC. This codes for CASSIIPSGLDF.

The rearrangement uses TRBV20-1 and TRBJ2-5; D is perhaps TRBD2 (5 bases). The CDR3 runs to 13 residues. Germline values: CDR1 DFQATT, CDR2 SNEGSKA (reference sequence). Trimming took off 1 base at V and 5 bases at J, with 11 bases between the two ends. DNA for the CDR3: TGCAGTGCTAGAGTGGTTGGCGGGGAGACCCAGTACTTC. It yields the protein CSARVVGGETQYF.

This clonotype was seen many times. The chain is built from TRBV7-8 and TRBJ2-5, with no clear D. Germline-derived CDR1 and CDR2 are SGHVS and FQNEAQ. The CDR3 is made up of 14 amino acids. The V end was cut by 5 bases, the J end by 5 bases, with 15 bases between. The CDR3 coding sequence is TGTGCCAGCAGCCTTTACGACCCTCCTGAGACCCAGTACTTC. This translates into CASSLYDPPETQYF.

V usage is TRBV6-2 or TRBV6-3 and J usage is TRBJ1-6, with TRBD1 matching 8 bases. The CDR3 totals 17 residues. V lost 7 bases and J lost 8; bases outside the gene matches: 16. In germline, CDR1 is MNHEY, CDR2 SVGEGT. Here the CDR3 reads CASTMMPPGTGDSPLHF. The DNA of the CDR3 is TGTGCCAGCACCATGATGCCACCCGGGACAGGAGATTCACCCCTCCACTTT.

This clonotype was counted between two and nine times. The J gene is TRBJ2-5, the V gene TRBV6-6; perhaps TRBD1 as D (6 bases). Trimming took 4 bases from V and 5 from J, leaving 11 bases between them. The CDR3 totals 13 residues. Germline lookup yields CDR1 MNHNY and CDR2 SVGAGI (reference sequence). The CDR3 sequence is CASSWGQGETQYF. For the CDR3, the DNA is TGTGCCAGCAGTTGGGGGCAGGGGGAGACCCAGTACTTC.

The table lists this clonotype with a few counts. The chain joins TRBV30 to TRBJ1-4, with D unclear. This CDR3 spans 14 amino acids. The V gene lost 1 base and the J gene lost 2 bases, with 8 bases spanning the gap. In germline, CDR1 is GTSNPN, CDR2 SVGIG (reference sequence). CDR3 coding DNA: TGTGCCTGGAGTGGGACGGCCACTAATGAAAAACTGTTTTTT. Encoded protein: CAWSGTATNEKLFF.

The rearrangement uses TRBV5-6 and TRBJ2-1; 11 bases match TRBD2. Germline values: CDR1 SGHDT, CDR2 YYEEEE. The V gene end was trimmed by 4 bases and the J gene end by 10 bases; junction bases not matched to a gene: 13. This CDR3 comprises 16 residues. CDR3 sequence (DNA): TGTGCCAGCAGCGAGGTCCTAGCGGGGGGACTGTGGGAGCAGTTCTTC. Its protein product is CASSEVLAGGLWEQFF. Full variable domain (outside the CDR3, taken from reference TRBV5-6 and TRBJ2-1): DAGVTQSPTHLIKTRGQQVTLRCSPKSGHDTVSWYQQALGQGPQFIFQYYEEEERQRGNFPDRFSGHQFPNYSSELNVNALLLGDSALYLCASSEVLAGGLWEQFFGPGTRLTVL.

This clonotype was counted only a few times. This rearrangement joins TRBV4-1 to TRBJ1-1, with no clear D. CDR1 MGHRA and CDR2 YSYEKL come from the germline V gene. The CDR3 has 13 amino acids. Between the trimmed V and J ends, which lost 1 base and 5 bases, there was a span of 8 bases. The CDR3 is CASSQVTTTEAFF. For the CDR3, the DNA is TGCGCCAGCAGCCAAGTTACAACGACTGAAGCTTTCTTT.

Note on this clonotype: A much larger clone differs by one base, so this may be a read error. The chain employs TRBV7-6 and TRBJ2-1, with 9 bases aligning to TRBD2. Trimming removed 5 bases from V and 8 bases from J; junction bases left unmatched: 7. This CDR3 comprises 14 residues. Germline assignment: CDR1 SGHVS and CDR2 FNYEAQ. The CDR3 region has the DNA TGTGCCAGCAGCCGGAGACTAGCGGACCATGAGCAGTTCTTC. It encodes CASSRRLADHEQFF.

This clonotype was seen repeatedly, ten times or more. The chain joins TRBV2 to TRBJ1-1; D not certain. CDR1 and CDR2 (germline): SNHLY, FYNNEI. Trimming cost V 7 bases and J 2 bases, with 5 bases left between them. The CDR3 has 11 amino acids. The CDR3 DNA reads TGTGCCAGCACGGACAACACTGAAGCTTTCTTT. Encoded protein: CASTDNTEAFF.

In its sample, this clonotype was seen a few times. The genes are TRBV6-2 or TRBV6-3 and TRBJ2-3; tentatively, D is TRBD1 (6 bases). The germline V gene has CDR1 MNHEY and CDR2 SVGEGT. The germline V and J ends were trimmed by 4 bases and 3 bases, with 11 bases remaining between them. The CDR3 is 14 amino acids. The CDR3 loop is CASSWGRGTDTQYF. The CDR3 region has the DNA TGTGCCAGCAGTTGGGGGCGCGGAACAGATACGCAGTATTTT.

This clonotype came up a few times. V is TRBV27 and J is TRBJ2-1; D is unclear. Trimming took off 0 bases at V and 2 bases at J, with 2 bases between the two ends. The germline V gene has CDR1 MNHEY and CDR2 SMNVEV (reference sequence). The CDR3 is made up of 13 amino acids. This CDR3 is CASSLSTYNEQFF. The CDR3 DNA follows: TGTGCCAGCAGTTTATCGACCTACAATGAGCAGTTCTTC.

At least ten counts were recorded for this clonotype. The rearrangement joins TRBV27 to TRBJ2-7; 12 nucleotides match TRBD1. Germline assignment: CDR1 MNHEY and CDR2 SMNVEV (reference sequence). The CDR3 is 16 residues long. Unmatched junction bases numbered 13, after V lost 5 bases and J lost 8 bases. Here the CDR3 reads CASSPTGTGGRTQQYF. The CDR3 region has the DNA TGTGCCAGCAGTCCTACCGGGACAGGGGGCCGGACGCAGCAGTACTTC.

V gene TRBV18 combines with J gene TRBJ2-7, with 7 nucleotides matching TRBD2. With 6 bases clipped from V and 5 bases from J, the junction kept 10 bases outside the gene matches. Germline-derived CDR1 and CDR2 are KGHSH and LQKENI. CDR3 length: 14 amino acids. The DNA for the CDR3 is TGTGCCAGCTCGGCGACTAGCAGTAAACACGAGCAGTACTTC. Amino acid sequence: CASSATSSKHEQYF.

This clonotype was observed a few times. The chain employs TRBV6-5 and TRBJ2-3; D not resolved. Looked up from germline, CDR1 is MNHEY and CDR2 is SVGAGI. Trimming cost V 5 bases and J 7 bases, with 10 bases left between them. This CDR3 region has 12 residues. In nucleotides, the CDR3 is TGTGCCAGCAGTCCCAACTCTCATACGCAGTATTTT. Its translation: CASSPNSHTQYF.

The genes are TRBV14 and TRBJ2-3; 7 nucleotides line up with TRBD1. This CDR3 comprises 16 residues. The germline V gene encodes CDR1 SGHDN and CDR2 FVKESK. Unmatched junction bases numbered 5, after V lost 0 bases and J lost 2 bases. The CDR3 DNA reads as TGTGCCAGCAGCCAAGATTGGACAGGTCCCACAGATACGCAGTATTTT. Protein sequence: CASSQDWTGPTDTQYF.

This clonotype occurred a few times. The V call is TRBV4-3, the J call TRBJ2-1; TRBD2 agrees at 12 bases. Germline loops: CDR1 LGHNA, CDR2 YSLEER. V was clipped by 5 bases and J by 7 bases; unmatched bases: 12. The CDR3 spans 17 residues. The CDR3 nucleotides read TGCGCCAGCAGCTACGATGCGACTAGCGGGAGTGCAAATGAGCAGTTCTTC. Protein product: CASSYDATSGSANEQFF.

This clonotype has at least ten counts. The gene calls are TRBV28 and TRBJ2-4; D gene uncertain. Per the germline V gene, CDR1 is MDHEN and CDR2 is SYDVKM. Trimming pared 5 bases from V and 11 bases from J, leaving 16 bases between. The CDR3 is 13 amino acids. The CDR3 loop reads CASSPTIQVFQYF. The CDR3 DNA reads as TGTGCCAGCAGTCCTACTATCCAAGTATTTCAGTACTTC.

This clonotype was found many times. The chain combines TRBV20-1 with TRBJ2-5; TRBD1 matches at 7 bases. Trimming cost V 3 bases and J 0 bases; bases outside gene matches: 1. Per the germline V gene, CDR1 is DFQATT and CDR2 is SNEGSKA (reference sequence). The CDR3 is made up of 13 amino acids. CDR3 amino acids: CSARGQHQETQYF. CDR3 DNA: TGCAGTGCTAGGGGACAGCACCAAGAGACCCAGTACTTC.

The V and J genes are TRBV7-2 and TRBJ1-1, with D uncertain. The ends were cut back, 1 base at V and 0 bases at J, with 6 bases in the middle. CDR1 is SGHTA, CDR2 FQGNSA, per germline. CDR3 size: 14 residues. The CDR3 loop reads CASSLERMNTEAFF. The CDR3 nucleotides are TGTGCCAGCAGCTTAGAGCGGATGAACACTGAAGCTTTCTTT. Using reference TRBV7-2 and TRBJ1-1 for the parts outside the CDR3, the full variable domain is GAGVSQSPSNKVTEKGKDVELRCDPISGHTALYWYRQSLGQGLEFLIYFQGNSAPDKSGLPSDRFSAERTGGSVSTLTIQRTQQEDSAVYLCASSLERMNTEAFFGQGTRLTVV.

Remarks on this clonotype: This CDR3 fails to terminate in the conserved phenylalanine or tryptophan, so it likely reflects a read error. This chain links TRBV29-1 with TRBJ2-5; D may be TRBD1 (6 bases). This CDR3 contains 11 residues. The germline gives CDR1 SQVTM, CDR2 ANQGSEA. The CDR3 here is CSSRGRETQYL. The CDR3 nucleotides read TGCAGTAGCAGGGGTAGAGAGACCCAGTACTTA.

The chain employs TRBV20-1 and TRBJ1-6; TRBD1 might be the D (6 bases). The V end lost 5 bases, the J end lost 8 bases, and 13 bases lay between the germline ends. Germline CDR1 DFQATT, CDR2 SNEGSKA (reference sequence). The CDR3 runs 13 residues. The CDR3 bases are TGCAGTGCTCACAGGGCCCGGGATTCACCCCTCCACTTT. Protein product: CSAHRARDSPLHF.

The chain carries TRBV9 and TRBJ2-1; 7 bases map to TRBD2. V was pared by 6 bases and J by 8 bases, with 14 bases of the junction left unmatched. The CDR3 covers 15 residues. Germline CDR1 is SGDLS and CDR2 is YYNGEE. The CDR3 coding sequence is TGTGCCAGCACCGCCCCCGGACTAGGTGGTCATGAGCAGTTCTTC. This codes for CASTAPGLGGHEQFF. Together with reference TRBV9 and TRBJ2-1, the CDR3 gives the full variable domain: DSGVTQTPKHLITATGQRVTLRCSPRSGDLSVYWYQQSLDQGLQFLIQYYNGEERAKGNILERFSAQQFPDLHSELNLSSLELGDSALYFCASTAPGLGGHEQFFGPGTRLTVL.

In its sample, this clonotype was seen many times. The rearrangement joins TRBV7-2 to TRBJ2-1; 8 bases are a match to TRBD1. The V and J ends lost 1 base and 6 bases, in that order; junction bases with no gene match: 8. The germline CDR1 and CDR2 sequences are SGHTA and FQGNSA. The CDR3 sequence is 16 residues long. The CDR3 region is CASSLDGQGSINEQFF. CDR3 in DNA: TGTGCCAGCAGCTTAGATGGACAGGGCAGTATCAATGAGCAGTTCTTC.

The gene calls are TRBV15 and TRBJ2-5; TRBD1 matches 7 bases. The CDR3 covers 16 residues. Germline trimming cut 0 bases from V and 1 base from J; bases unmatched to any gene: 5. Germline V gene sequence: CDR1 LNHNV, CDR2 YYDKDF (reference sequence). This chain's CDR3 is CATSRDLTGFQETQYF. The DNA for the CDR3 is TGTGCCACCAGCAGAGATCTGACAGGGTTCCAAGAGACCCAGTACTTC.

As to this clonotype: A read error may be the cause here, since a much bigger clone is one base away. The V call is TRBV12-3 or TRBV12-4, the J call TRBJ1-1, with D tentatively TRBD1 (6 bases). The CDR3 is 14 residues long. Trimming stripped 5 bases from V and 10 bases from J, with 20 bases between. CDR3 amino acids: CASSPQGDALVAFF. The CDR3 nucleotides are TGTGCCAGCAGTCCACAGGGAGACGCCTTAGTAGCTTTCTTT.